What follows is one T cell receptor (beta chain) and its context. V lost 2 bases and J lost 2, with 10 bases in between. The CDR3 contains 14 residues. Germline CDR1 SGHVS, CDR2 FQNEAQ. The protocol was immunoSEQ multiplex PCR, while the TCRdb copy is restricted to in-frame clones and leaves out a portion. The sample has under 4,000 clones; 60% to 70% are singletons. The sample originates from a study of sequential checkpoint blockade in melanoma. Background on the study: Arm A got nivolumab then ipilimumab; arm B the reverse, 1:1. Each arm's sequence ended with maintenance nivolumab.

As for treatment: randomized to nivolumab then ipilimumab (arm A) or the reverse (arm B). DNA-damaging chemotherapy had not been given to any patient beforehand. PBMC sorting kept live CD3+CD8+ cells without CD19 or CD56. The TCR was taken from a human donor with melanoma. Specimen: CD8+ T cells sorted from blood (inferred from file names), collected from a patient given nivolumab and ipilimumab in sequence. This sequence joins TRBV7-8 and TRBJ2-7; D remains unclear. The CDR3 here is CASSLIRHPYEQYF. DNA of the CDR3: TGTGCCAGCAGCTTAATACGACACCCCTACGAGCAGTACTTC.